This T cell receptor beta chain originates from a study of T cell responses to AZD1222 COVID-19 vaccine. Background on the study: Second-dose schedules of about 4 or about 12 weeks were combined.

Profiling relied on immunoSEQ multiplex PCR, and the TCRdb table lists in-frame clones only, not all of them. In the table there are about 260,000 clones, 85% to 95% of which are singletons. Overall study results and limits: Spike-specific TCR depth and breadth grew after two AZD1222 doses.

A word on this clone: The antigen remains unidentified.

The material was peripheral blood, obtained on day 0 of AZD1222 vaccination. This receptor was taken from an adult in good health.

CDR3 in amino acids: CASSLIQGDTGELFF. The CDR3 DNA reads as TGCGCCAGCAGCTTGATCCAGGGGGACACCGGGGAGCTGTTTTTT. The chain joins TRBV5-1 to TRBJ2-2, with 7 bases lining up with TRBD1. Germline V gene sequence: CDR1 SGHRS, CDR2 YFSETQ. The J segment lost 3 bases and the V segment lost 1 base, leaving 3 bases of the junction unmatched. The CDR3 loop spans 15 amino acids.